This T cell receptor (beta chain) was profiled in a study of graft-versus-host responses after intestinal transplantation. Overall study: Every recipient underwent anti-thymocyte globulin induction, then tacrolimus and steroids for roughly 3 years. Findings and caveats of the study: Recipient marrow harbored GvH clones, some of which surfaced first in ileum or blood. There was an association between peak levels of circulating GvH clones and early post-transplant HvG declines.

Regarding this clone: Its antigen is not identified.

Profiling relied on immunoSEQ multiplex PCR, and the TCRdb table lists in-frame clones only, not all of them. The table has about 120,000 clones, roughly 95% seen once; the top ten hold over 2.5%. V lost 8 bases and J lost 5, with 22 bases in between. This CDR3 has 15 residues. CDR1 LNHDA and CDR2 SQIVND come from the germline V gene (reference sequence). This receptor was obtained from a human donor who received an intestinal transplant. The sample consisted of unstimulated CD8+ T cells sorted from spleen or lymph node cells, taken before intestinal transplant. The gene calls are TRBV19 and TRBJ2-7, with TRBD1 as a possible D gene (6 bases). The CDR3 sequence: CASSSRDTRSDEQYF. CDR3 sequence (DNA): TGTGCCAGTTCCTCCCGGGACACCCGGTCCGACGAGCAGTACTTC.